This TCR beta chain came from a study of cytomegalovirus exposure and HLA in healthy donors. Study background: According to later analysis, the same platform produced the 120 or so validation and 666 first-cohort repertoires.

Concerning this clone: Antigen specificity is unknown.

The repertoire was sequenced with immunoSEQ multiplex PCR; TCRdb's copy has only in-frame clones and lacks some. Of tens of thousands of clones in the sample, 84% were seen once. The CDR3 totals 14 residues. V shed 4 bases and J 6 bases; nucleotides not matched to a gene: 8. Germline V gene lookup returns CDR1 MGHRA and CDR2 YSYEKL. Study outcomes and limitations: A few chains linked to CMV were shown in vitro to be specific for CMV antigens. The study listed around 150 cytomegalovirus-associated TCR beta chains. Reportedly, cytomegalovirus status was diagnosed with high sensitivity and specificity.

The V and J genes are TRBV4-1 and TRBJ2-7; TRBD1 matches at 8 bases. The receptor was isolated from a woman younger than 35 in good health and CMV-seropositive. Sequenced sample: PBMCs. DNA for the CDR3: TGCGCCAGCAGCCTACAGGGGGAGCTCCTCGAGCAGTACTTC. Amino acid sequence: CASSLQGELLEQYF.